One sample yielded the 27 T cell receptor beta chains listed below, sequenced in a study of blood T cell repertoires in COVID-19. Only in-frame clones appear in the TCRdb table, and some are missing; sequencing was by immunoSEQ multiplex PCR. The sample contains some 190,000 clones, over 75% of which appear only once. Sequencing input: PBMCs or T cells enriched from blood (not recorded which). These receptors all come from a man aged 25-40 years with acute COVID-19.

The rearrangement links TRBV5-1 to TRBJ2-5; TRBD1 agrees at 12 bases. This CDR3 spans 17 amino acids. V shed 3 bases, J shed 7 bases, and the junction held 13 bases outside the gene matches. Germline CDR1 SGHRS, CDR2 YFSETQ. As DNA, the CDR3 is TGCGCCAGCAGCTCCGCCAAAACCGGGACAGGGGGCGGGACCCAGTACTTC. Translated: CASSSAKTGTGGGTQYF. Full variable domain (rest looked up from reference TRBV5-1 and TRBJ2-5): KAGVTQTPRYLIKTRGQQVTLSCSPISGHRSVSWYQQTPGQGLQFLFEYFSETQRNKGNFPGRFSGRQFSNSRSEMNVSTLELGDSALYLCASSSAKTGTGGGTQYFGPGTRLLVL.

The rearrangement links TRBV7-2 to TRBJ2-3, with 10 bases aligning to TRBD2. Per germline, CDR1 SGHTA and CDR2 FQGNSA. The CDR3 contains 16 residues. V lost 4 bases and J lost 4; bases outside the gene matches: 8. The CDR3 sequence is CASSSYSGGLADTQYF. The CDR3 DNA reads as TGTGCCAGCAGCTCCTATAGCGGGGGGCTCGCAGATACGCAGTATTTT.

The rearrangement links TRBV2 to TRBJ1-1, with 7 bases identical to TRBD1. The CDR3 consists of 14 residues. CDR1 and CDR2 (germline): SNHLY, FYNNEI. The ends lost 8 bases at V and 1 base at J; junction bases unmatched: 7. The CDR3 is CASSWDRWNTEAFF. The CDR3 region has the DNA TGTGCCAGCTCTTGGGACAGATGGAACACTGAAGCTTTCTTT.

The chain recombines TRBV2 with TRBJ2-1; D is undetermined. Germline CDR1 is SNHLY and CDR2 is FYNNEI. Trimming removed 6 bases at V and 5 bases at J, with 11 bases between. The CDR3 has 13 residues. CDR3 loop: CASSSRWDNEQFF. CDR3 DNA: TGTGCCAGCAGCTCGCGGTGGGACAATGAGCAGTTCTTC. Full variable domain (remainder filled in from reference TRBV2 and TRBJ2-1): EPEVTQTPSHQVTQMGQEVILRCVPISNHLYFYWYRQILGQKVEFLVSFYNNEISEKSEIFDDQFSVERPDGSNFTLKIRSTKLEDSAMYFCASSSRWDNEQFFGPGTRLTVL.

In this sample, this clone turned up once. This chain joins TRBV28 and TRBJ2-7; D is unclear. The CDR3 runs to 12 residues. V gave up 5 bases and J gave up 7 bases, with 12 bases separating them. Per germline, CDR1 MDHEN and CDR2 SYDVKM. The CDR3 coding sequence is TGTGCCAGCAGTCCCCGGTCCGGGGAGCAGTACTTC. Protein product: CASSPRSGEQYF.

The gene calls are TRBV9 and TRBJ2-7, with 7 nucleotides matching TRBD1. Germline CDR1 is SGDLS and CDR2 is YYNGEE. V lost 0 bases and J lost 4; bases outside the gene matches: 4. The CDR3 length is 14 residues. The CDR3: CASSVGDRVYEQYF. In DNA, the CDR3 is TGTGCCAGCAGCGTAGGTGACAGGGTATACGAGCAGTACTTC.

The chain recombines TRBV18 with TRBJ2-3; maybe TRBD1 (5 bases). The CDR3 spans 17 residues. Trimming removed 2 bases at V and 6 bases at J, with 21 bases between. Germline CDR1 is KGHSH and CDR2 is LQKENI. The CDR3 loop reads CASSPFAQADFGDTQYF. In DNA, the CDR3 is TGTGCCAGCTCACCATTTGCACAGGCGGATTTTGGGGATACGCAGTATTTT.

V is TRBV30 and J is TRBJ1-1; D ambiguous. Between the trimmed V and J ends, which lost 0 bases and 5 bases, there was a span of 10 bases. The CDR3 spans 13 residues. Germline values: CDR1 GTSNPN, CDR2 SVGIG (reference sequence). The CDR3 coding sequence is TGTGCCTGGAGTGTCGGGAGGAGGACTGAAGCTTTCTTT. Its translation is CAWSVGRRTEAFF.

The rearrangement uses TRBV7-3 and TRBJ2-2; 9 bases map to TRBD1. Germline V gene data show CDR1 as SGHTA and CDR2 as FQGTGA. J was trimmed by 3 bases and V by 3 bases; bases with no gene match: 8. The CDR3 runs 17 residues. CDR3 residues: CASSLPLGQGHTGELFF. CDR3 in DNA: TGTGCCAGCAGCTTGCCCCTGGGACAGGGACACACCGGGGAGCTGTTTTTT.

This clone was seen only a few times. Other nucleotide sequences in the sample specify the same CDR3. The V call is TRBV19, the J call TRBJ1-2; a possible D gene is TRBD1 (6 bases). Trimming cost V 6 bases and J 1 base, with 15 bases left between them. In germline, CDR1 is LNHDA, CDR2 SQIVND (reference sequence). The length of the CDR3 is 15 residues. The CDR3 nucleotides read TGTGCCAGTAGAGAACAGGGCCTACTTAACTATGGCTACACCTTC. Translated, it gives CASREQGLLNYGYTF.

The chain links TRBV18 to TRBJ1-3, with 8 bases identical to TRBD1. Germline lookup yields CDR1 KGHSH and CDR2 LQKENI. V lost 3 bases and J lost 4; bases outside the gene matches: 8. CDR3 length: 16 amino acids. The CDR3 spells CASSPPTGGSGNTIYF. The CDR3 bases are TGTGCCAGCTCACCCCCAACAGGGGGGTCAGGAAACACCATATATTTT.

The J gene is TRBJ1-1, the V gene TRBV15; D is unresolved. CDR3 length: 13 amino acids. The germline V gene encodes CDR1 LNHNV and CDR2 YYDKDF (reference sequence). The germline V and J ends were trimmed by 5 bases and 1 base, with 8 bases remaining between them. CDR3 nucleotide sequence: TGTGCCACCAGCTCCCCAGGGAACACTGAAGCTTTCTTT. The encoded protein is CATSSPGNTEAFF. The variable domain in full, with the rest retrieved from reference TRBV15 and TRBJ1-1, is DAMVIQNPRYQVTQFGKPVTLSCSQTLNHNVMYWYQQKSSQAPKLLFHYYDKDFNNEADTPDNFQSRRPNTSFCFLDIRSPGLGDTAMYLCATSSPGNTEAFFGQGTRLTVV.

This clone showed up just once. The CDR3: CASSEVTGPQPQHF. CDR3 nucleotide sequence: TGTGCCAGCAGTGAAGTAACAGGGCCCCAGCCCCAGCATTTT. J is TRBJ1-5 and V is TRBV6-1; D might be TRBD1 (6 bases). CDR3 length equals 14 residues. V shed 1 base and J shed 7 bases, with 11 bases lying between them. The V gene's germline CDR1 is MNHNS and CDR2 SASEGT.

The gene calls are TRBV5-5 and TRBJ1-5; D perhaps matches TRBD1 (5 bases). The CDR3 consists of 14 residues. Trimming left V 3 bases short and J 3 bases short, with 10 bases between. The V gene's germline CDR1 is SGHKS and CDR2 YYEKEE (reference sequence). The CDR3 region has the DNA TGTGCCAGCAGCTCGACAGTCTCCAATCAGCCCCAGCATTTT. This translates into CASSSTVSNQPQHF.

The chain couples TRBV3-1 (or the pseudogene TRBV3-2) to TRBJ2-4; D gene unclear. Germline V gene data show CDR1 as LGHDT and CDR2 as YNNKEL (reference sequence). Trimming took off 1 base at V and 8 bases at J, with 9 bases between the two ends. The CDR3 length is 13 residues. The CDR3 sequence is CASSQVPQYIQYF. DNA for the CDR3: TGTGCCAGCAGCCAAGTCCCCCAATACATTCAGTACTTC.

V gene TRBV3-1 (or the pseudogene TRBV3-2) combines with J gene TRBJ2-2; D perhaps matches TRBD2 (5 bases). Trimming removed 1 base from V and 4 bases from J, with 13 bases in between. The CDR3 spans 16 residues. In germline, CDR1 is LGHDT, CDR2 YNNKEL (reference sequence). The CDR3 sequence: CASSQGGGTPTGELFF. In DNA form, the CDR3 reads TGTGCCAGCAGCCAAGGCGGAGGTACCCCCACCGGGGAGCTGTTTTTT.

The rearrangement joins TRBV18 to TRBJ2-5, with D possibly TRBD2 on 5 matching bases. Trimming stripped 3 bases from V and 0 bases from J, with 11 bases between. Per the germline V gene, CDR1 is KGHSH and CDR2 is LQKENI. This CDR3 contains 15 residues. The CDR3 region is CASSPISGHQETQYF. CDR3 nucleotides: TGTGCCAGCTCACCCATCAGCGGACACCAAGAGACCCAGTACTTC.

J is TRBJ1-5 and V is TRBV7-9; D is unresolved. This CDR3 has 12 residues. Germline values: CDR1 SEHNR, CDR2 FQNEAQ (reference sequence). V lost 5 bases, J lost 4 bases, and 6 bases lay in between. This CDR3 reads CASSQLNQPQHF. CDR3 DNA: TGTGCCAGCAGCCAACTGAATCAGCCCCAGCATTTT. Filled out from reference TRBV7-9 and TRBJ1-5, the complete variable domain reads DTGVSQNPRHKITKRGQNVTFRCDPISEHNRLYWYRQTLGQGPEFLTYFQNEAQLEKSRLLSDRFSAERPKGSFSTLEIQRTEQGDSAMYLCASSQLNQPQHFGDGTRLSIL.

CDR3 loop: CASSATGREETQYF. CDR3 DNA sequence: TGTGCCAGCAGTGCTACCGGGAGGGAAGAGACCCAGTACTTC. The chain combines TRBV28 with TRBJ2-5, with TRBD2 identical over 8 bases. V lost 5 bases and J lost 3; bases outside the gene matches: 5. Germline values: CDR1 MDHEN, CDR2 SYDVKM. This CDR3 is 14 amino acids long.

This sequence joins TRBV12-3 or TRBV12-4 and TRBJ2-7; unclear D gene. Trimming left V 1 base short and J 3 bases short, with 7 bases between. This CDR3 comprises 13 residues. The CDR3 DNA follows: TGTGCCAGCAGTTTAGGACTGCACTACGAGCAGTACTTC. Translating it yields CASSLGLHYEQYF.

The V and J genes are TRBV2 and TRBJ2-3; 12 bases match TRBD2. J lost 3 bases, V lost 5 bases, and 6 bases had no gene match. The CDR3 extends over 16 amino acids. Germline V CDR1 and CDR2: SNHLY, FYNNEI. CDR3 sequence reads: CASSPLAGGPTDTQYF. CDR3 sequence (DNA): TGTGCCAGCAGTCCCCTAGCGGGGGGGCCGACAGATACGCAGTATTTT.

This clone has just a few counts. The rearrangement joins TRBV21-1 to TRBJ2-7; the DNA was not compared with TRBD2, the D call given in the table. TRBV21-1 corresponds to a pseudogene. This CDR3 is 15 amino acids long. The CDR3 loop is CASSKGTSGGAEQYF. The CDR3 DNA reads TGTGCCAGCAGTAAAGGGACTAGCGGGGGGGCCGAGCAGTACTTC.

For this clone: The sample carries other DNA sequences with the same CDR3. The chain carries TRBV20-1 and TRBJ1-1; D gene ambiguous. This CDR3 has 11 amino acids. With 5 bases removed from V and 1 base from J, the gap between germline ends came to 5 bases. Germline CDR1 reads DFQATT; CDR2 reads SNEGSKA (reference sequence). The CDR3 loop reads CSAPGNTEAFF. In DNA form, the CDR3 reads TGCAGTGCTCCCGGGAACACTGAAGCTTTCTTT.

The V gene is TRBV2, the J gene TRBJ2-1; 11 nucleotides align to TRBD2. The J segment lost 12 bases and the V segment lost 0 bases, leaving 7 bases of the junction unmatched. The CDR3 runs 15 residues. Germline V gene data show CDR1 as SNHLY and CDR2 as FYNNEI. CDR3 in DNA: TGTGCCAGCAGTGAAGCGGGGACTAGCGGAGAGGGGCAGTTCTTC. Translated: CASSEAGTSGEGQFF.

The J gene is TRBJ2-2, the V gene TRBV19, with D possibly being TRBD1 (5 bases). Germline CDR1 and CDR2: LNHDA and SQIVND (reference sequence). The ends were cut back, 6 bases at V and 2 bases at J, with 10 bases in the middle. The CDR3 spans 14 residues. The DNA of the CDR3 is TGTGCCAGTAGAATGACAGTTAACACCGGGGAGCTGTTTTTT. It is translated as CASRMTVNTGELFF.

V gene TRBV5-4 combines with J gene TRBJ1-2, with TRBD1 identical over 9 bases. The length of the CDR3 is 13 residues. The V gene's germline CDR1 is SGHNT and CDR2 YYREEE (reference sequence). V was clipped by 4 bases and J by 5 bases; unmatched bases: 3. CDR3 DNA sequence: TGTGCCAGCAGCCCTGGACAGGGGTATGGCTACACCTTC. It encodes CASSPGQGYGYTF. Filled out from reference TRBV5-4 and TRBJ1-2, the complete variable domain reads ETGVTQSPTHLIKTRGQQVTLRCSSQSGHNTVSWYQQALGQGPQFIFQYYREEENGRGNFPPRFSGLQFPNYSSELNVNALELDDSALYLCASSPGQGYGYTFGSGTRLTVV.

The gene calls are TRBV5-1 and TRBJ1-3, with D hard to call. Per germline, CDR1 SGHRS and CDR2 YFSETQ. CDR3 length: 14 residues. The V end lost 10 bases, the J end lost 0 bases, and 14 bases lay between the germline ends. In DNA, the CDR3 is TGCGCCTGCCAAGACGGACTCTCTGGAAACACCATATATTTT. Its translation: CACQDGLSGNTIYF.